Detailed here is one T cell receptor (beta chain). The germline V gene has CDR1 SQVTM and CDR2 ANQGSEA. This CDR3 has 11 amino acids. J gave up 6 bases and V 6 bases, and 1 base lay outside the gene matches. This record comes from a study of T cells in Graves' hyperthyroidism and ophthalmopathy. Amplification of TCR beta CDR3 regions used RNA as the template. The TCR CDR3 first-round RT-PCR relied on the HTBI primer set. TCRdb called the multiplex PCR reads again in MiXCR, with one record for every CDR3 protein. The sample consists of 330,000 or so distinct CDR3 sequences, around a fifth of them appearing once.

Sequencing used blood. This TCR derives from a man aged 50 or older with Graves' ophthalmopathy. The rearrangement links TRBV29-1 to TRBJ1-5, with TRBD1 identical over 8 bases. This chain's CDR3 is CSVRGLQPQHF. The CDR3, as DNA: TGCAGCGTCAGGGGGCTTCAGCCCCAGCATTTT.